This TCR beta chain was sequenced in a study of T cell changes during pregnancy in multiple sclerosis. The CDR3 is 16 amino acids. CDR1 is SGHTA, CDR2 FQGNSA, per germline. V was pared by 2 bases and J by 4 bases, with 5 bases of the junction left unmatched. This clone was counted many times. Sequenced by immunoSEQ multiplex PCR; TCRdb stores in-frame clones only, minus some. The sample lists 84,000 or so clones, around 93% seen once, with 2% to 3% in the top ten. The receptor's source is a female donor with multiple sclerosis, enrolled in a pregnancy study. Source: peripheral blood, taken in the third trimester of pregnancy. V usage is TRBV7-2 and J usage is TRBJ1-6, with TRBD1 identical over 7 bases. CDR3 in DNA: TGTGCCAGCAGCTTATTTGGGACAGTTTATAATTCACCCCTCCACTTT. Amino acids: CASSLFGTVYNSPLHF.